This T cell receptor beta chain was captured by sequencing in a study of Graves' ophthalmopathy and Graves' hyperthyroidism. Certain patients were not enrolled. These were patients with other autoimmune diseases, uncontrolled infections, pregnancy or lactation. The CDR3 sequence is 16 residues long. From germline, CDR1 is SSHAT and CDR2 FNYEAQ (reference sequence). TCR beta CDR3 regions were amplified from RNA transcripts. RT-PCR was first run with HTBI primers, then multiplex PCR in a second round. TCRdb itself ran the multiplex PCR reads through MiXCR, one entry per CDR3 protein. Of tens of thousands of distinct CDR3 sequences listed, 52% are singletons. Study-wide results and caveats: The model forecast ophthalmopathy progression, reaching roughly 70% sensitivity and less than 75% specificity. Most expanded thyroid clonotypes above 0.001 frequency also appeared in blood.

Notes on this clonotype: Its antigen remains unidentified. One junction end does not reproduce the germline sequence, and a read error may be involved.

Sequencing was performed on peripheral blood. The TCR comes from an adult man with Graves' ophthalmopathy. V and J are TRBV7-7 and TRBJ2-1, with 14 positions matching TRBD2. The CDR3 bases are TGTGCTAGCAGCGAAGGACTAGCGGGAGGAACCAATGAGCAGTTCTTC. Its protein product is CASSEGLAGGTNEQFF.